This T cell receptor (beta chain) was observed in a study of T-cell memory formation after mild COVID-19. Study conclusions and caveats: The authors left the SARS-CoV-2 specificity of second-wave clones peaking on day 37 unconfirmed.

TCRdb independently ran MiXCR on the 5' RACE reads; one entry per CDR3 protein. Of about 560,000 distinct CDR3 sequences listed, roughly 17% are singletons. Trimming took 11 bases from V and 7 from J; bases not matched to a gene: 14. The germline gives CDR1 ENHRY, CDR2 SYGVKD. The CDR3 sequence is 14 residues long. A word on this clonotype: Its matching antigen is unknown.

The material sequenced was PBMCs or a T cell subset sorted from them (not recorded which). This TCR came from an adult woman who had mild COVID-19 (a few samples of this study predate the infection). Cell type and time point are not known. The chain carries TRBV10-3 and TRBJ1-3; 7 bases line up with TRBD1. CDR3 in DNA: TGTGCCGCGGGCCCGGGACAGTTGATTAACACCATATATTTT. Translated, it gives CAAGPGQLINTIYF.